This TCR beta chain derives from a study of blood T cell dynamics during melanoma immunotherapy. For the study at large: Metastatic melanoma patients received first-line pembrolizumab or nivolumab plus ipilimumab.

The table came from immunoSEQ multiplex PCR; TCRdb's copy has only in-frame clones and leaves some out. The data hold under 7,500 clones, with 88% observed a single time. Time point of the sample: pre-treatment baseline. The source is a human donor with melanoma. Sequencing was performed on blood, taken from a patient treated with checkpoint blockade.

In DNA, the CDR3 is TGTGCCACCAGCAGAAGGTTACAGGGGCACTATGGCTACACCTTC. Protein sequence: CATSRRLQGHYGYTF. The chain joins TRBV15 to TRBJ1-2; 7 bases map to TRBD1. The CDR3 is 15 amino acids. Per germline, CDR1 LNHNV and CDR2 YYDKDF (reference sequence). Losses at the gene ends were 2 bases for V and 3 bases for J; bases not matched to a gene: 6.